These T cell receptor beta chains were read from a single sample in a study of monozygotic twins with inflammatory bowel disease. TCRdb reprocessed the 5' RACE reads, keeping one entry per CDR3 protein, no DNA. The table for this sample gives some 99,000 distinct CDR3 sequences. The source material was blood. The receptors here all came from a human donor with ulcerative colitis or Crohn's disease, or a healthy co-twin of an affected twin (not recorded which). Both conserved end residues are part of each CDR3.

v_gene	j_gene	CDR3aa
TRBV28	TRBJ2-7	CASHTGISYEQYF
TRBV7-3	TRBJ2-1	CASSLDRVRNEQFF
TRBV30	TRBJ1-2	CACYRGFSYGYTF
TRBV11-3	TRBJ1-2	CASSLELGFSPSYGYTF
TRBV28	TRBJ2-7	CASSQPGQSYEQYF
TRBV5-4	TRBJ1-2	CASSPLLTSTGGYTF
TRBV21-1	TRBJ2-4	CASSSWGENIQYF
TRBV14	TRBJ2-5	CASSQDYSGGTQYF
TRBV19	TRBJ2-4	CASSIREGAKNIQYF
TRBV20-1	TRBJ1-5	CSARDATGPGPQHF
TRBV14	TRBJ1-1	CASSQALGTEVFF
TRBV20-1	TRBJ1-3	CSARDATDSGNTIYF
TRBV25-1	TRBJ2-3	CASSESQLKGGESTQYF
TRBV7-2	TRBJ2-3	CASSFGGGYTDTQYF
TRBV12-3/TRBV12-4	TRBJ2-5	CASSFSLRAVETQYF
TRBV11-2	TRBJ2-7	CASSLVTSGRFRGYEQYF
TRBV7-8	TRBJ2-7	CASSFRTGSYEQYF
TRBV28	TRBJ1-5	CASRYGGESNQPQHF
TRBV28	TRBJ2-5	CASSPPPGGQTQYF
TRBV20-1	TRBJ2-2	CSASSSGTGELFF
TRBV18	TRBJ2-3	CASSPDTSTDTQYF
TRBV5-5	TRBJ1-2	CASSLAQGGHYGYTF
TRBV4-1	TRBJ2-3	CASSLTLGGTDTQYF
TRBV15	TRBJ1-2	CATSRERQGFDYGYTF
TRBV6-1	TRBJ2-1	CASSGLSSLGYNEQFF
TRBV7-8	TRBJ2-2	CASSRKTSGGADTGELFF
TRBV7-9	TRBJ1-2	CASSLAVPYNYGYTF
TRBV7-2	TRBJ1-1	CASSLGTEAFF
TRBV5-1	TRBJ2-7	CASSLETGGMYEQYF
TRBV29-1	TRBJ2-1	CSVEGREGPYNEQFF
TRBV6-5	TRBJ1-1	CASSSEWTGAFGNTEAFF
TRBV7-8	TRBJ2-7	CASSLGNRVDEQYF
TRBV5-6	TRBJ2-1	CASSWTGGGEQFF
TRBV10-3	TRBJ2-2	CAIRPTGERTGELFF
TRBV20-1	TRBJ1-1	CSARTTLGTTEAFF
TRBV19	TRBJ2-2	CASSWPTRAGELFF
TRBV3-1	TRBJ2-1	CASSPPGLAGRNEQFF
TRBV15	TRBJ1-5	CATSRTGQGNQPQHF
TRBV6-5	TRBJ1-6	CASTGDYNSPLHF
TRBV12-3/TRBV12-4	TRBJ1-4	CASTVRPGAREKLFF
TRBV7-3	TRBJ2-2	CASSPGEADGELFF
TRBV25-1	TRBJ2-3	CASQRGRTDTQYF
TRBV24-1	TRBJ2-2	CATSVTDNTGELFF
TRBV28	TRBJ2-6	CASSFRGANVLTF
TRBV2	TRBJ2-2	CASSGEAKEGELFF
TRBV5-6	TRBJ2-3	CASRSRQGDIGTDTQYF
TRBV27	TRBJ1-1	CASSLLGGTGVTEAFF
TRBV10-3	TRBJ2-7	CAIRPGQARVYEQYF
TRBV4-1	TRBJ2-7	CASSQDHRGLYEQYF
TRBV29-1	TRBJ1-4	CSVLGVPNEKLFF
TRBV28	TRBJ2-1	CASSPAGTRREQFF
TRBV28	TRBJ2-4	CASRSTGRFNIQYF
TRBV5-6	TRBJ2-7	CASSLNQWEQYF
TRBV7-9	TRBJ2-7	CASSLGGQGISYEQYF